This is a list of T cell receptor beta chains from one sample in a study of Ad26.COV2.S vaccination and SARS-CoV-2 variants. Measured with immunoSEQ multiplex PCR; TCRdb has only the in-frame clones, and not every one. Found here are under 600,000 clones, about nine tenths of them singletons; the top ten hold under 2%. The sequencing used peripheral blood, collected in a trial of Ad26.COV2.S vaccine versus placebo. These TCRs come from a person aged 18-60 years who received the Ad26.COV2.S COVID-19 vaccine or a placebo. Both conserved end residues are part of each CDR3. The order of the fields is clone size, V gene, D gene, J gene, CDR3 protein, CDR3 DNA. The D gene is left open where the match is weak. Some rows mark clone size as missing; the rest say once, few, many or name a class of expanded clone.

NA	TRBV7-9	NA	TRBJ1-1	CASSPSLGHPGEAFF	TGTGCCAGCAGCCCCTCCCTGGGACACCCAGGTGAAGCTTTCTTT
NA	TRBV28	TRBD1	TRBJ2-7	CASHTGQGYYEQYF	TGTGCCAGCCACACGGGACAGGGATACTACGAGCAGTACTTC
once	TRBV28	NA	TRBJ2-7	CASSPYRVRDEQYF	TGTGCCAGCAGTCCCTACAGGGTACGGGACGAGCAGTACTTC
NA	TRBV24-1	NA	TRBJ2-3	CATSDPQGPADTQYF	TGTGCCACCAGTGATCCTCAGGGGCCTGCGGATACGCAGTATTTT
NA	TRBV15	NA	TRBJ1-2	CATSRVQDTNYGYTF	TGTGCCACCAGCAGAGTTCAGGATACTAACTATGGCTACACCTTC
NA	TRBV19	TRBD2	TRBJ2-1	CASSIGTAGGFNEQFF	TGTGCCAGTAGTATCGGTACAGCGGGGGGATTCAATGAGCAGTTCTTC
NA	TRBV6-5	NA	TRBJ2-1	CASSYRDSSYNEQFF	TGTGCCAGCAGTTACCGCGACAGCTCCTACAATGAGCAGTTCTTC
few	TRBV30	NA	TRBJ2-7	CAWSVGGFQEQYF	TGTGCCTGGAGTGTTGGCGGCTTTCAGGAGCAGTACTTC
NA	TRBV7-2	NA	TRBJ2-1	CASSQFTESGEQFF	TGTGCCAGCAGCCAATTTACAGAGTCTGGTGAGCAGTTCTTC
NA	TRBV27	NA	TRBJ2-2	CASSLSTSGTGELFF	TGTGCCAGCAGTTTATCGACCTCAGGTACCGGGGAGCTGTTTTTT
NA	TRBV19	NA	TRBJ2-1	CASSIFWGLTNEQFF	TGTGCCAGTAGTATATTTTGGGGACTGACAAATGAGCAGTTCTTC
NA	TRBV5-5	NA	TRBJ1-5	CASSPGYSNQPQHF	TGTGCCAGCAGCCCAGGGTATAGCAATCAGCCCCAGCATTTT
NA	TRBV5-1	NA	TRBJ2-1	CASSFSERKNEQFF	TGCGCCAGCAGCTTCTCGGAACGTAAAAATGAGCAGTTCTTC
NA	TRBV18	NA	TRBJ2-5	CASSPGASRETQYF	TGTGCCAGCTCACCAGGGGCTAGTAGGGAGACCCAGTACTTC
few	TRBV30	NA	TRBJ1-5	CAWSVTGYQPQHF	TGTGCCTGGAGTGTAACAGGGTATCAGCCCCAGCATTTT
NA	TRBV30	NA	TRBJ2-7	CAWSTATYEQYF	TGTGCCTGGTCGACAGCTACCTACGAGCAGTACTTC